This T cell receptor beta chain appears in the sequencing data of a study of blood T cell repertoires in COVID-19. Per the original data handling: The authors estimated nucleated cell counts from reference gene primer amplification. Using immunoSEQ multiplex PCR, the repertoire was profiled, and TCRdb retains in-frame clones only, with some absent. The D gene and trimming were derived from the DNA, and the V and J assignments and clone size from that table. The sample has about 98,000 clones, under 85% seen once. This sequence was found in a man in his 70s with acute or convalescent COVID-19. The sequenced sample consisted of peripheral blood.

Here the CDR3 reads CASSPNSSYEQYF. In DNA form, the CDR3 reads TGTGCCAGCAGCCCAAATAGCTCCTACGAGCAGTACTTC. The genes are TRBV3-1 (or the pseudogene TRBV3-2) and TRBJ2-7; D is unclear. V lost 4 bases and J 0 bases, leaving 7 bases between the germline ends. This CDR3 is built from 13 residues. Germline V gene sequence: CDR1 LGHDT, CDR2 YNNKEL (reference sequence).